Listed here are 11 T cell receptor beta chains from one sample, sequenced in a study of human CD8 memory T cell subsets. Preparation of the TCR beta libraries relied on UMI-labeled 5' RACE. TCRdb reprocessed the 5' RACE reads, keeping one entry per CDR3 protein, no DNA. This specimen shows 15,000 to 20,000 distinct CDR3 sequences; the ten leading clones hold about 5%. What was sequenced was CD8+ stem-like memory T cells (TSCM and TCM) sorted from PBMCs. The subset here: stem-like memory CD8 T cells (TSTEM), CCR7+ PD-1- TIGIT-. Source of these receptors: a human donor in good health.

V gene TRBV12-3 or TRBV12-4 combines with J gene TRBJ1-5. This CDR3 has 13 amino acids. The chain's CDR3 is CASSLSGDRPQHF.

The genes are TRBV28 and TRBJ2-7. CDR3 size: 14 residues. In germline, CDR1 is MDHEN, CDR2 SYDVKM. CDR3 region: CASSFGSGNYEQYF. Complete variable domain (other parts from reference TRBV28 and TRBJ2-7): DVKVTQSSRYLVKRTGEKVFLECVQDMDHENMFWYRQDPGLGLRLIYFSYDVKMKEKGDIPEGYSVSREKKERFSLILESASTNQTSMYLCASSFGSGNYEQYFGPGTRLTVT.

The chain joins TRBV6-2 or TRBV6-3 to TRBJ1-3. The CDR3 is 12 amino acids. Germline V gives CDR1 MNHEY, CDR2 SVGEGT. The CDR3 is CASRTSGNTIYF.

The J gene is TRBJ1-1, the V gene TRBV12-3 or TRBV12-4; as DNA is missing, the TRBD1 call by TCRdb cannot be tested. This CDR3 is 12 amino acids long. CDR3 sequence reads: CASSTTGPEAFF.

This CDR3 is CASSSPYPGTPRGSGANVLTF. This rearrangement joins TRBV11-2 to TRBJ2-6; TCRdb's D gene call, TRBD1, goes unchecked for lack of DNA. The V gene's germline CDR1 is SGHAT and CDR2 FQNNGV. The CDR3 runs to 21 residues.

The rearrangement links TRBV19 to TRBJ2-7; the D call from TCRdb, TRBD1, cannot be confirmed without DNA. From germline, CDR1 is LNHDA and CDR2 SQIVND (reference sequence). The CDR3 is 14 amino acids. The CDR3 region is CASSYSPGPYEQYF.

The genes are TRBV20-1 and TRBJ2-3; the D gene TCRdb calls, TRBD2, cannot be checked with no DNA. Germline V gene data show CDR1 as DFQATT and CDR2 as SNEGSKA (reference sequence). This CDR3 spans 16 amino acids. CDR3 amino acids: CSASRGPRALTDTQYF.

This chain uses TRBV6-5 with TRBJ2-1; the TCRdb call, TRBD2, lacks DNA for checking. The CDR3 is 17 amino acids. Germline lookup yields CDR1 MNHEY and CDR2 SVGAGI. The CDR3 protein is CASSLQTGLAGNNEQFF.

The chain carries TRBV2 and TRBJ2-3; there is no DNA to check the TCRdb D call of TRBD1. CDR3 length: 16 amino acids. Germline loops: CDR1 SNHLY, CDR2 FYNNEI. The CDR3 here is CASRPGWDSRTDTQYF.

The chain links TRBV6-2 or TRBV6-3 to TRBJ2-7; TCRdb calls TRBD2, which cannot be checked without DNA. The CDR3 spans 20 residues. Looked up from germline, CDR1 is MNHEY and CDR2 is SVGEGT. The chain's CDR3 is CASSYEGPMEGGGYSYEQYF.

The rearrangement joins TRBV11-2 to TRBJ2-7; TCRdb names TRBD2, which stays unverified in the absence of DNA. Germline V gene lookup returns CDR1 SGHAT and CDR2 FQNNGV. CDR3 length equals 14 residues. CDR3 residues: CASSLTGGAYEQYF.